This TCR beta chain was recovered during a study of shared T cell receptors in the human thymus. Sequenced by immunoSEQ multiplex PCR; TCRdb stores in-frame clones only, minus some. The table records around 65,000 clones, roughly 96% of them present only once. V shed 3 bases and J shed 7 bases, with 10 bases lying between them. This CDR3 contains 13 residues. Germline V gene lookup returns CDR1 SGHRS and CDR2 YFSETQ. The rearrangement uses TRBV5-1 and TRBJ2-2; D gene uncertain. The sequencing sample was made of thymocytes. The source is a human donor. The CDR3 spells CASSSTWVGELFF. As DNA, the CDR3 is TGCGCCAGCAGCTCAACTTGGGTCGGGGAGCTGTTTTTT.